These 5 T cell receptor beta chains were all obtained from the same sample, sequenced in a study of cytomegalovirus exposure and HLA in healthy donors. TCRdb's table, derived via immunoSEQ multiplex PCR, lists solely in-frame clones and lacks some. The sample yields some 310,000 clones, over 75% seen once. Sequences were obtained from PBMCs. These receptors originate from a man under 40 in good health and CMV-seronegative.

This sequence joins TRBV7-9 and TRBJ2-3; D gene uncertain. From germline, CDR1 is SEHNR and CDR2 FQNEAQ (reference sequence). Deletions cut 5 bases from V and 5 bases from J, with 17 bases between. The CDR3 loop spans 15 amino acids. The CDR3 DNA reads as TGTGCCAGCAGCGCCACTACTATTGTCGGAGATACGCAGTATTTT. This sequence encodes CASSATTIVGDTQYF.

The chain employs TRBV19 and TRBJ1-3; D is possibly TRBD1 (6 bases). V was pared by 5 bases and J by 4 bases, with 15 bases between. The germline V gene has CDR1 LNHDA and CDR2 SQIVND (reference sequence). The CDR3 runs 15 residues. The CDR3 region has the DNA TGTGCCAGTAGTCAGCCCGGGACACAAGGAAACACCATATATTTT. Translation gives CASSQPGTQGNTIYF.

V gene TRBV6-5 combines with J gene TRBJ1-2; D might be TRBD1 (5 bases). Trimming removed 5 bases at V and 8 bases at J, with 15 bases between. The germline gives CDR1 MNHEY, CDR2 SVGAGI. The CDR3 loop spans 13 amino acids. The CDR3 spells CASSQDGAGGYTF. The CDR3 bases are TGTGCCAGCAGTCAAGACGGGGCGGGAGGCTACACCTTC.

The gene calls are TRBV19 and TRBJ2-5; no definite D call. CDR3 size: 11 residues. The V end lost 4 bases, the J end lost 4 bases, and 4 bases lay between the germline ends. Germline V gene lookup returns CDR1 LNHDA and CDR2 SQIVND (reference sequence). Written as DNA, the CDR3 is TGTGCCAGTAGTACGGGAGAGACCCAGTACTTC. Encoded protein: CASSTGETQYF.

CDR3 DNA: TGTGCCATCAGTGATCCCCCAGAAAAACTGTTTTTT. Its translation: CAISDPPEKLFF. The chain has TRBV10-3 and TRBJ1-4; D gene ambiguous. The germline CDR1 and CDR2 sequences are ENHRY and SYGVKD. The V end was cut by 3 bases, the J end by 8 bases, with 7 bases between. CDR3 size: 12 residues.